Listed below are T cell receptor beta chains from one sample, sequenced in a study of early T cells in non-severe SARS-CoV-2 infection. TCRdb itself ran the 5' RACE reads through MiXCR, one entry per CDR3 protein. Altogether about 80,000 distinct CDR3 sequences are present, about 6% being singletons, with the ten largest covering under 10%. Source material: whole blood. These TCRs come from an adult who was a healthcare worker with PCR-confirmed SARS-CoV-2 infection or an uninfected control (not recorded which). Both conserved end residues are part of each CDR3. The D gene is left open where the match is weak. Size is stated for part of the rows, as once, few or many counts, or as a class when the clone is expanded.

J | size | V | D | CDR3 | DNA
TRBJ2-5 | few | TRBV20-1 | - | CSAAQETQYF | TGCAGTGCCGCACAAGAGACCCAGTACTTC
TRBJ2-1 | few | TRBV9 | - | CASSVDSDEQFF | TGTGCCAGCAGCGTAGACAGTGATGAGCAGTTCTTC
TRBJ1-5 | few | TRBV27 | TRBD1 | CASSTGGAGNQPQHF | TGTGCCAGCAGTACAGGGGGCGCCGGCAATCAGCCCCAGCATTTT
TRBJ2-1 | many | TRBV19 | TRBD2 | CASSFGGRLNEQFF | TGTGCCAGTAGTTTCGGCGGGAGGTTGAATGAGCAGTTCTTC
TRBJ1-2 | few | TRBV7-2 | - | CASSLERGRANYGYTF | TGTGCCAGCAGCTTAGAGAGGGGCAGAGCTAACTATGGCTACACCTTC
TRBJ1-5 | - | TRBV5-6 | TRBD1 | CASSQDRLAQPQHF | TGTGCCAGCAGCCAGGACAGGCTGGCGCAGCCCCAGCATTTT
TRBJ2-3 | many | TRBV27 | TRBD1 | CASSLPGTGAPDTQYF | TGTGCCAGCAGTTTACCGGGGACAGGGGCCCCTGATACGCAGTATTTT
TRBJ1-2 | many | TRBV7-2 | - | CASSLVWLGSYGYTF | TGTGCCAGCAGCTTAGTGTGGCTGGGGTCCTATGGCTACACCTTC
TRBJ2-1 | - | TRBV29-1 | TRBD1 | CSSGQGSYNEQFF | TGCAGCTCGGGACAGGGATCCTACAATGAGCAGTTCTTC
TRBJ2-2 | many | TRBV7-9 | TRBD1 | CASRSTGGSAGELFF | TGTGCCAGCAGATCGACAGGGGGTTCGGCCGGGGAGCTGTTTTTT
TRBJ1-1 | many | TRBV29-1 | - | CSVEATDREAFF | TGCAGCGTTGAAGCCACGGACAGAGAAGCTTTCTTT
TRBJ1-1 | - | TRBV18 | - | CASSPTWGKDTEAFF | TGTGCCAGCTCACCGACTTGGGGGAAAGACACTGAAGCTTTCTTT
TRBJ1-1 | many | TRBV3-1 | - | CASSQGTTGNTEAFF | TGTGCCAGCAGCCAAGGGACGACAGGGAACACTGAAGCTTTCTTT
TRBJ1-2 | few | TRBV20-1 | - | CSASLRRMGGYTF | TGCAGTGCTAGCCTCCGACGGATGGGTGGCTACACCTTC
TRBJ2-7 | many | TRBV7-9 | - | CASTPGGGEQYF | TGTGCCAGCACGCCGGGTGGGGGCGAGCAGTACTTC
TRBJ2-7 | many | TRBV5-4 | TRBD1 | CASSRDRGYEQYF | TGTGCCAGCAGCAGGGACAGGGGCTACGAGCAGTACTTC
TRBJ2-1 | - | TRBV11-2 | - | CASSSSTRKQFF | TGTGCCAGCAGCTCTTCAACTCGCAAACAGTTCTTC
TRBJ1-2 | - | TRBV29-1 | - | CSVGPYTF | TGCAGCGTCGGACCCTACACCTTC
TRBJ2-6 | many | TRBV7-2 | - | CASSLRTGAGANVLTF | TGTGCCAGCAGCTTAAGGACCGGTGCTGGGGCCAACGTCCTGACTTTC
TRBJ2-5 | many | TRBV28 | - | CASSLGLETQYF | TGTGCCAGCAGTTTAGGCTTGGAGACCCAGTACTTC
TRBJ1-1 | - | TRBV29-1 | - | CSIGRGREAFF | TGCAGCATTGGGAGAGGAAGGGAAGCTTTCTTT
TRBJ1-3 | - | TRBV12-3/TRBV12-4 | - | CASSFSSPQGFGNTIYF | TGTGCCAGCAGTTTCTCCTCCCCACAGGGTTTTGGAAACACCATATATTTT
TRBJ2-2 | many | TRBV4-2 | - | CASSQERTGELFF | TGTGCCAGCAGCCAAGAACGGACCGGGGAGCTGTTTTTT